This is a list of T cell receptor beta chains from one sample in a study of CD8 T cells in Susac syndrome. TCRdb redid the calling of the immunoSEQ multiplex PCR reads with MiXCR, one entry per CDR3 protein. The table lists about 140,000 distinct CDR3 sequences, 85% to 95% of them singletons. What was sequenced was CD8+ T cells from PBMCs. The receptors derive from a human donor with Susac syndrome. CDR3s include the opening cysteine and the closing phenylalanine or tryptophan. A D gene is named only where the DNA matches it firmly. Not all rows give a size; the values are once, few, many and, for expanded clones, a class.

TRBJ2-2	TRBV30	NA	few	TGTGCCTGGAGTTTTCGCTGGGGGAACACCGGGGAGCTGTTTTTT	CAWSFRWGNTGELFF
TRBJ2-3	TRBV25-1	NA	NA	TGTGCCAGCAGACACCCGAGAAGGGCGGATACGCAGTATTTT	CASRHPRRADTQYF
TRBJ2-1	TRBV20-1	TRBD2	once	TGCAGTGCTAGCGGACCTCTAGCGGGAGCTTGGAATGAGCAGTTCTTC	CSASGPLAGAWNEQFF
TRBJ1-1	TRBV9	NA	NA	TGTGCCAGCAGCGTAGATATCGGGAACACTGAAGCTTTCTTT	CASSVDIGNTEAFF
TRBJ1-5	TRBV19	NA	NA	TGTGCCAGTAGTATAGGACCCAGGGTGAATCAGCCCCAGCATTTT	CASSIGPRVNQPQHF
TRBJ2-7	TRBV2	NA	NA	TGTGCCAGCAGTGGGGCCGAGCAGTACTTC	CASSGAEQYF
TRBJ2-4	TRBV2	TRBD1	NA	TGTGCCAGCAGGGACAGGGGGCCCATGGACATTCAGTACTTC	CASRDRGPMDIQYF
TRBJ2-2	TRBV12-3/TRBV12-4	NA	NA	TGTGCCAGCTCAACAGGGCAAGCGGTTACGGAGCTGTTTTTT	CASSTGQAVTELFF
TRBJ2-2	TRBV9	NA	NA	TGTGCCAGCCTCGGGGGGAACACCGGGGAGCTGTTTTTT	CASLGGNTGELFF
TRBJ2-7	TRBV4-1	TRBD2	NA	TGCGCCAGCAGCCAAGAGGGGGGACTAGCGGGAGCCTACGAGCAGTACTTC	CASSQEGGLAGAYEQYF
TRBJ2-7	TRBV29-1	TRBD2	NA	TGCAGCGTTGACCAGCCGGGAGGTTACGAGCAGTACTTC	CSVDQPGGYEQYF
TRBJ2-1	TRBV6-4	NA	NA	TGTGCCAGCAGTGACTCGGCGGGCCCCTACAATGAGCAGTTCTTC	CASSDSAGPYNEQFF
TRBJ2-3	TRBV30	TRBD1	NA	TGTGCCTGGAGTGTAGGGGGCGCCGGCACAGATACGCAGTATTTT	CAWSVGGAGTDTQYF
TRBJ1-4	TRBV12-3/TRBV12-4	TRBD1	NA	TGTGCCAGCAACGAACAGGGGGCTAATGAAAAACTGTTTTTT	CASNEQGANEKLFF
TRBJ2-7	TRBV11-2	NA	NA	TGTGCCAGCAGCTTAGACCCCTTGACCTTTGCCTACGAGCAGTACTTC	CASSLDPLTFAYEQYF
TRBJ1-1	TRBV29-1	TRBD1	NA	TGCAGCGTTTCTCCCACCGGGACAGGCCCCACTGAAGCTTTCTTT	CSVSPTGTGPTEAFF
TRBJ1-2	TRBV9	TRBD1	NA	TGTGCCAGCAGCCCCCCGATTGAGGGGGCGAAGTATGGCTACACCTTC	CASSPPIEGAKYGYTF
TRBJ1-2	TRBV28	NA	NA	TGTGCCAGCAGCCCCGGCCTGCTTAGCTATGGCTACACCTTC	CASSPGLLSYGYTF
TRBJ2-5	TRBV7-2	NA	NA	TGTGCCAGCAGCTCAGGACTTCGGTACCAAGAGACCCAGTACTTC	CASSSGLRYQETQYF
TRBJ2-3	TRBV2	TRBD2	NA	TGTGCCAGCAGGGACCCAGCGGGAGAGGTAGATACGCAGTATTTT	CASRDPAGEVDTQYF
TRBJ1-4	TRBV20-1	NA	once	TGCAGTGCTGGGCCACCCGAAAAACTGTTTTTT	CSAGPPEKLFF
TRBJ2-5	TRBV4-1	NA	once	TGCGCCAGCAGCCAAGCGGGGGAGGAGACCCAGTACTTC	CASSQAGEETQYF
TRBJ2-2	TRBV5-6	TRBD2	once	TGTGCCAGCAGCCGTGGACTAGCGGGCCCGAACACCGGGGAGCTGTTTTTT	CASSRGLAGPNTGELFF
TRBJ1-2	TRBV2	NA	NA	TGTGCCAGCGGGGGCGGCTACACCTTC	CASGGGYTF
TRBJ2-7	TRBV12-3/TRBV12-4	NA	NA	TGTGCCAGCAGTTATGGCTTGGGGTATTCCTACGAGCAGTACTTC	CASSYGLGYSYEQYF
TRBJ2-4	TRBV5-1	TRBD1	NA	TGCGCCAGCAGCTTCAGGGGCGGACAGGGTTGGGAATCGGACATTCAGTACTTC	CASSFRGGQGWESDIQYF
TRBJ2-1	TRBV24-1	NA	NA	TGTGCCACCAGCCCCCAGGGTCCTCGCTACAATGAGCAGTTCTTC	CATSPQGPRYNEQFF